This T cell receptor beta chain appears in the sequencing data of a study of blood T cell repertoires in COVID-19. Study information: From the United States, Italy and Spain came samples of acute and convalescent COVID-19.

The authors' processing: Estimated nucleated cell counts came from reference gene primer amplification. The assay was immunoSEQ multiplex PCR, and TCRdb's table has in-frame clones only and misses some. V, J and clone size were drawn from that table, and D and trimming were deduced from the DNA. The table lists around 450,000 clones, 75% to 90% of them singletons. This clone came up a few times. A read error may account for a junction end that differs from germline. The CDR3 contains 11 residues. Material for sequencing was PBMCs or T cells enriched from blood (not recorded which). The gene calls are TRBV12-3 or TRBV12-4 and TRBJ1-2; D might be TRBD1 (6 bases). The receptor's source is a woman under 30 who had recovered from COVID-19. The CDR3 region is CASSTDGDTSF. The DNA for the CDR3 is TGTGCCAGCAGCACCGATGGGGACACTTCCTTC.